One and the same sample provided the 31 T cell receptor beta chains below, sequenced in a study of T cells in Graves' hyperthyroidism and ophthalmopathy. Amplified TCR beta CDR3 regions derived from RNA transcripts. TCR CDR3 regions were first amplified by RT-PCR with HTBI primers. TCRdb independently ran MiXCR on the multiplex PCR reads; one entry per CDR3 protein. The table records around 380,000 distinct CDR3 sequences, less than 15% of them present only once. Sequencing used blood. These receptors all come from a man aged 30 to 39 with Graves' hyperthyroidism that later progressed to Graves' ophthalmopathy.

This clonotype has more than one count but fewer than ten. The chain joins TRBV4-1 to TRBJ1-4; 9 bases agree with TRBD1. V lost 2 bases, J lost 7 bases, and 11 bases stayed unmatched. Germline V gene data show CDR1 as MGHRA and CDR2 as YSYEKL. The CDR3 length is 17 residues. The CDR3 loop reads CASSQNPRDREGEKLFF. The CDR3 DNA follows: TGCGCCAGCAGCCAAAACCCCCGGGACAGGGAGGGTGAAAAACTGTTTTTT.

There are a few counts of this clonotype. The gene calls are TRBV27 and TRBJ1-5, with D possibly matching TRBD1 (5 bases). In germline, CDR1 is MNHEY, CDR2 SMNVEV (reference sequence). Trimming took 1 base from V and 5 from J, leaving 12 bases between them. The CDR3 extends over 15 amino acids. The CDR3 DNA follows: TGTGCCAGCAGTTTATGGAGTGGGGGGGATCAGCCCCAGCATTTT. This codes for CASSLWSGGDQPQHF.

This clonotype was found many times. The chain has TRBV7-9 and TRBJ2-5; maybe TRBD1 (5 bases). Germline CDR1 is SEHNR and CDR2 is FQNEAQ (reference sequence). This CDR3 is built from 15 residues. The ends were cut back, 5 bases at V and 2 bases at J, with 15 bases in the middle. The CDR3 coding sequence is TGTGCCAGCAGCCTATATGGGGCTGAACAAGAGACCCAGTACTTC. This codes for CASSLYGAEQETQYF.

The gene calls are TRBV6-2 or TRBV6-3 and TRBJ1-3; D is perhaps TRBD1 (5 bases). Germline lookup yields CDR1 MNHEY and CDR2 SVGEGT. This CDR3 contains 13 residues. Trimming cost V 6 bases and J 1 base, with 7 bases left between them. CDR3 sequence: CASSTGSGNTIYF. DNA of the CDR3: TGTGCCAGCAGCACAGGTTCTGGAAACACCATATATTTT.

This clonotype was observed at least ten times. This chain links TRBV3-1 with TRBJ1-2, with D unresolved. This CDR3 spans 14 amino acids. The germline V gene encodes CDR1 LGHDT and CDR2 YNNKEL (reference sequence). Trimming pared 0 bases from V and 5 bases from J, leaving 10 bases between. CDR3 in DNA: TGTGCCAGCAGCCAAGAGGGCCGCTGGTATGGCTACACCTTC. Translating gives CASSQEGRWYGYTF. The full variable domain, with the rest looked up from reference TRBV3-1 and TRBJ1-2, is DTAVSQTPKYLVTQMGNDKSIKCEQNLGHDTMYWYKQDSKKFLKIMFSYNNKELIINETVPNRFSPKSPDKAHLNLHINSLELGDSAVYFCASSQEGRWYGYTFGSGTRLTVV.

CDR3 nucleotide sequence: TGCAGTGCTAGCGGCCGCTCTGGAAACACCATATATTTT. Its translation is CSASGRSGNTIYF. This chain uses TRBV20-1 with TRBJ1-3, with D unclear. Trimming removed 3 bases at V and 0 bases at J, with 6 bases between. The CDR3 contains 13 residues. CDR1 is DFQATT and CDR2 is SNEGSKA in the germline V gene (reference sequence).

This clonotype has a count of ten or more. This rearrangement joins TRBV28 to TRBJ1-5, with no clear D. V dropped 8 bases and J dropped 2 bases, with 13 bases sitting between them. There are 14 residues in the CDR3. Germline assignment: CDR1 MDHEN and CDR2 SYDVKM. CDR3 residues: CASPCGEGNQPQHF. The CDR3 DNA sequence: TGTGCCAGCCCCTGTGGTGAGGGCAATCAGCCCCAGCATTTT.

About this clonotype: At one of its ends the junction is not consistent with the germline gene, which may arise from a read error. The V call is TRBV6-2 or TRBV6-3, the J call TRBJ2-7; TRBD1 aligns across 7 bases. The CDR3 contains 13 residues. CDR1 is MNHEY, CDR2 SVGEGT, per germline. DNA of the CDR3: TGTGCCGGCAGTCCCGGGACAGACTACGAGCAGTACTTC. This codes for CAGSPGTDYEQYF.

This clonotype was seen many times. This rearrangement joins TRBV3-1 to TRBJ2-3; maybe TRBD2 (6 bases). The germline gives CDR1 LGHDT, CDR2 YNNKEL (reference sequence). The CDR3 extends over 16 amino acids. The V end lost 1 base, the J end lost 2 bases, and 13 bases lay between the germline ends. The CDR3 sequence is CASSQAYGGFTDTQYF. For the CDR3, the DNA is TGTGCCAGCAGCCAAGCATACGGGGGTTTCACAGATACGCAGTATTTT.

V and J are TRBV27 and TRBJ2-7; D is uncertain. Trimming removed 4 bases at V and 4 bases at J, with 17 bases between. The CDR3 is 15 amino acids. In germline, CDR1 is MNHEY, CDR2 SMNVEV (reference sequence). The DNA of the CDR3 is TGTGCCAGCAGTTCAAATCGCAAGCAGGTATACGAGCAGTACTTC. Its translation is CASSSNRKQVYEQYF.

This sequence joins TRBV18 and TRBJ2-1; 15 nucleotides match TRBD2. V gave up 6 bases and J gave up 6 bases; unmatched junction bases: 6. CDR1 is KGHSH and CDR2 is LQKENI in the germline V gene. CDR3 size: 16 residues. In DNA, the CDR3 is TGTGCCAGCTCCCTTCGGACTAGCGGGGGGGCCAATGAGCAGTTCTTC. It codes for CASSLRTSGGANEQFF.

This clonotype was seen at least ten times. The V and J genes are TRBV24-1 and TRBJ1-1; unclear D gene. The CDR3 is made up of 13 amino acids. From germline, CDR1 is KGHDR and CDR2 SFDVKD. Trimming left V 1 base short and J 3 bases short, with 5 bases between. The CDR3 is CATSDLGHTEAFF. DNA of the CDR3: TGTGCCACCAGTGATTTAGGGCACACTGAAGCTTTCTTT.

This clonotype has at least ten counts. The DNA of the CDR3 is TGTGCCAGCAGTGCCAGACAGGCGAACACCGGGGAGCTGTTTTTT. Its translation: CASSARQANTGELFF. The chain carries TRBV6-1 and TRBJ2-2; D may be TRBD1 (6 bases). V was pared by 4 bases and J by 0 bases, with 9 bases between. This CDR3 spans 15 amino acids. CDR1 MNHNS and CDR2 SASEGT come from the germline V gene.

The rearrangement links TRBV11-2 to TRBJ1-3; no firm D call. CDR3 length equals 15 residues. The V end was cut by 5 bases, the J end by 0 bases, with 11 bases between. The germline V gene encodes CDR1 SGHAT and CDR2 FQNNGV. In DNA, the CDR3 is TGTGCCAGCAGCCGGGCCTTACGCTCTGGAAACACCATATATTTT. Its translation is CASSRALRSGNTIYF.

In its sample, this clonotype was seen a few times. The rearrangement joins TRBV7-2 to TRBJ1-6; no clear D. CDR1 and CDR2 from the germline V gene are SGHTA and FQGNSA. V lost 2 bases, J lost 7 bases, and 18 bases lay in between. CDR3 length: 17 residues. DNA for the CDR3: TGTGCCAGCAGCTTACTCCCGTGGAGTTCGCCCAATTCACCCCTCCACTTT. It yields the protein CASSLLPWSSPNSPLHF.

The chain employs TRBV20-1 and TRBJ1-5, with a possible D match to TRBD1 (6 bases). The CDR3 has 13 residues. Trimming took 6 bases from V and 2 from J, leaving 11 bases between them. The germline V gene has CDR1 DFQATT and CDR2 SNEGSKA (reference sequence). The CDR3 DNA reads TGCAGTGCACAGGGAGGTGGCAATCAGCCCCAGCATTTT. The encoded protein is CSAQGGGNQPQHF.

This clonotype has more than one count but fewer than ten. The chain joins TRBV7-9 to TRBJ2-1, with 7 bases identical to TRBD2. This CDR3 is built from 14 residues. Germline V gene lookup returns CDR1 SEHNR and CDR2 FQNEAQ (reference sequence). V was pared by 1 base and J by 8 bases, with 5 bases of the junction left unmatched. Here the CDR3 DNA reads TGTGCCAGCAGCTTAGGGACTAGAGGTTATGAGCAGTTCTTC. Translated, it gives CASSLGTRGYEQFF.

This clonotype occurred many times. The chain recombines TRBV7-8 with TRBJ2-1; TRBD1 might be the D (6 bases). CDR3 length: 12 amino acids. Deletions cut 0 bases from V and 13 bases from J, with 10 bases between. CDR1 SGHVS and CDR2 FQNEAQ come from the germline V gene. Written as DNA, the CDR3 is TGTGCCAGCAGCTTAGCGGCCAGGGGACAGTTCTTC. It is translated as CASSLAARGQFF. Combining the CDR3 with reference TRBV7-8 and TRBJ2-1 gives the whole variable domain GAGVSQSPRYKVAKRGQDVALRCDPISGHVSLFWYQQALGQGPEFLTYFQNEAQLDKSGLPSDRFFAERPEGSVSTLKIQRTQQEDSAVYLCASSLAARGQFFGPGTRLTVL.

Only a few counts were recorded for this clonotype. The V gene is TRBV4-1, the J gene TRBJ1-1; D unresolved. V was shortened by 3 bases and J by 5 bases, with 10 bases between the two germline ends. This CDR3 contains 13 residues. Germline V gene lookup returns CDR1 MGHRA and CDR2 YSYEKL. CDR3 residues: CASSQSFRTEAFF. The CDR3 bases are TGCGCCAGCAGCCAGTCTTTCCGGACTGAAGCTTTCTTT.

The chain is built from TRBV7-9 and TRBJ2-7; 11 positions agree with TRBD1. This CDR3 spans 14 amino acids. J was trimmed by 6 bases and V by 6 bases; bases with no gene match: 7. Germline V gene sequence: CDR1 SEHNR, CDR2 FQNEAQ (reference sequence). The CDR3 loop reads CASRPPGQGVEQYF. CDR3 DNA: TGTGCCAGCAGGCCCCCGGGACAGGGGGTCGAGCAGTACTTC.

This clonotype was picked up a small number of times. The chain joins TRBV20-1 to TRBJ1-6; D is possibly TRBD1 (6 bases). The CDR3 is 14 residues long. The V end was cut by 3 bases, the J end by 7 bases, with 13 bases between. In germline, CDR1 is DFQATT, CDR2 SNEGSKA (reference sequence). This CDR3 is CSASKPDSNSPLHF. The CDR3 bases are TGCAGTGCTAGCAAACCGGACAGCAATTCACCCCTCCACTTT.

This clonotype was seen only a few times. V is TRBV4-1 and J is TRBJ1-5, with D hard to call. Per germline, CDR1 MGHRA and CDR2 YSYEKL. The V gene lost 3 bases and the J gene lost 0 bases, with 9 bases spanning the gap. The CDR3 covers 15 residues. This CDR3 reads CASSQLGNSNQPQHF. In nucleotides, the CDR3 is TGCGCCAGCAGCCAGCTCGGGAATAGCAATCAGCCCCAGCATTTT.

The table lists this clonotype with many counts. The chain uses TRBV6-1 and TRBJ1-4, with D uncertain. Germline V lookup: CDR1 MNHNS, CDR2 SASEGT. The CDR3 runs to 15 residues. V was trimmed by 6 bases and J by 3 bases, leaving 14 bases between them. CDR3 loop: CASSSGTLSNEKLFF. The CDR3 nucleotides are TGTGCCAGCAGCTCCGGAACGTTGTCTAATGAAAAACTGTTTTTT.

There are a few counts of this clonotype. The V call is TRBV14, the J call TRBJ1-2, with no clear D. CDR3 size: 15 residues. V was shortened by 1 base and J by 4 bases, with 13 bases between the two germline ends. Germline V lookup: CDR1 SGHDN, CDR2 FVKESK. CDR3 bases: TGTGCCAGCAGCCAAGTATCGGAAACGGGCTATGGCTACACCTTC. Its translation: CASSQVSETGYGYTF.

The sample holds one count of this clonotype. A read error may account for a junction end that differs from germline. The chain combines TRBV5-1 with TRBJ2-1; 14 bases agree with TRBD2. Germline V lookup: CDR1 SGHRS, CDR2 YFSETQ. CDR3 length equals 16 residues. CDR3 bases: TGCGCCAGCACCGGGACTAGCGGGGGAAAGAACAATGAGCAGCTCTTC. Encoded protein: CASTGTSGGKNNEQLF.

The chain has TRBV3-1 and TRBJ2-3, with D tentatively TRBD2 (6 bases). Germline assignment: CDR1 LGHDT and CDR2 YNNKEL (reference sequence). The CDR3 totals 16 residues. The V end was cut by 4 bases, the J end by 4 bases, with 18 bases between. The CDR3 nucleotides read TGTGCCAGCAGCCCGGGACTGGCGGTTGCCGCAGATACGCAGTATTTT. This translates into CASSPGLAVAADTQYF.

The rearrangement uses TRBV19 and TRBJ1-6; perhaps TRBD1 as D (5 bases). Trimming removed 4 bases at V and 4 bases at J, with 8 bases between. This CDR3 spans 14 amino acids. Germline V gene lookup returns CDR1 LNHDA and CDR2 SQIVND (reference sequence). DNA of the CDR3: TGTGCCAGTAGTACAGGGATTTATAATTCACCCCTCCACTTT. It codes for CASSTGIYNSPLHF.

This clonotype was counted many times. The gene calls are TRBV7-9 and TRBJ1-2; TRBD1 might be the D (6 bases). The V gene lost 3 bases and the J gene lost 6 bases, with 8 bases spanning the gap. Germline loops: CDR1 SEHNR, CDR2 FQNEAQ (reference sequence). The CDR3 is 12 residues long. The CDR3 loop reads CASSLGGDGYTF. The CDR3 nucleotides are TGTGCCAGCAGCTTGGGGGGCGATGGCTACACCTTC.

This clonotype occurred many times. The V and J genes are TRBV27 and TRBJ1-1, with 7 bases that match TRBD1. This CDR3 spans 15 amino acids. Germline assignment: CDR1 MNHEY and CDR2 SMNVEV (reference sequence). After removal of 2 bases from V and 6 bases from J, the junction contained 9 bases not matched to a gene. The CDR3 protein is CASSLEGARRAEAFF. CDR3 nucleotide sequence: TGTGCCAGCAGTTTAGAGGGGGCCAGGAGGGCTGAAGCTTTCTTT.

There are many counts of this clonotype. V and J are TRBV12-3 or TRBV12-4 and TRBJ2-2; no reliable D call. Trimming took 7 bases from V and 4 from J, leaving 10 bases between them. This CDR3 contains 13 residues. The CDR3 region is CASMVHGTGELFF. CDR3 nucleotide sequence: TGTGCCAGCATGGTCCACGGCACCGGGGAGCTGTTTTTT.

V is TRBV5-5 and J is TRBJ1-5, with TRBD1 as a possible D gene (5 bases). The germline V gene has CDR1 SGHKS and CDR2 YYEKEE (reference sequence). V was clipped by 1 base and J by 7 bases, with 15 bases between them. The CDR3 length is 15 residues. For the CDR3, the DNA is TGTGCCAGCAGCTTGTTGGGGGTGGGGGAGCAGCCCCAGCATTTT. Its protein product is CASSLLGVGEQPQHF.